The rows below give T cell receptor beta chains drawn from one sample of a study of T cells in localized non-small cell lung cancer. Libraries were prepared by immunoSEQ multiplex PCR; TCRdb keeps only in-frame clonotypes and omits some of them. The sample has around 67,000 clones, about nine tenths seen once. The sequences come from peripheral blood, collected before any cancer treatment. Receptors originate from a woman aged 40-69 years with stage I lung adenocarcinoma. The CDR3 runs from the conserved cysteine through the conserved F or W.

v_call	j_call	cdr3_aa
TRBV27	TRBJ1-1	CASSPRRDRAMNTEAFF
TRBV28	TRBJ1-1	CASSPAGQAGTEAFF
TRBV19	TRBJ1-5	CASSPRGNQPQHF
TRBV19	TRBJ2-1	CASSGAGVGRNEQFF
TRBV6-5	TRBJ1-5	CASSYSANSNQPQHF
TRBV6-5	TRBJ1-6	CASSRDTWRRLLHF
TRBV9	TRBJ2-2	CASSAAPSPGELFF
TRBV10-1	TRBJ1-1	CASSESTGDYPPNTEAFF
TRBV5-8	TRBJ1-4	CASSRWATNEKLFF
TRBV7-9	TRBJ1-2	CASSPMTVNYGYTF
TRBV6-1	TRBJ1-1	CASSPTDGTEAFF
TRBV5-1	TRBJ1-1	CASSFGKVNTEAFF
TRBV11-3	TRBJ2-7	CASSRTGRNEQYF
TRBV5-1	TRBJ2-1	CASSLALGNEQFF
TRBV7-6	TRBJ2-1	CASSLGGGRALDEQFF
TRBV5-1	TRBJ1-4	CASSVSGTAHQKLFF
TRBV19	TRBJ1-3	CASSKSGSGNTIYF
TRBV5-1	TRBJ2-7	CASNSPDSPYEQYF
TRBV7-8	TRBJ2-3	CASSRLVTSGSLYF
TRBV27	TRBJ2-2	CASSPTWGSTGELFF
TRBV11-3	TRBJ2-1	CASSHGQGAPYNEQFF
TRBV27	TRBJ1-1	CASRSNTEAFF
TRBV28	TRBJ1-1	CASSYGGPPNTEAFF
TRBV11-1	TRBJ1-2	CASSSRDSYGYTF
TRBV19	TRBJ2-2	CASSIDWLGTSGAVGELFF
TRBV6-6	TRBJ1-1	CASSYGKRNTEAFF
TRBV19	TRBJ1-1	CASSSLTGALPQAFF
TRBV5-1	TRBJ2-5	CASSLGLAGEQETQYF
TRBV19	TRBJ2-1	CASSLPSESSYNEQFF
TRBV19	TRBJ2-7	CASSKSPSGSSYEQYF
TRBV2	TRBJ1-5	CASSEMDSYQPQHF
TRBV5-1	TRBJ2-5	CASSLPPGTGGKKETQYF
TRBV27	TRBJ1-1	CASSKGQPNTEAFF
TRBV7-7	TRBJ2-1	CASSLERVSYNEQFF
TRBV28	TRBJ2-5	CASIETGPHQETQYF
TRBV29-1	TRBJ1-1	CTISDGNTEAFF
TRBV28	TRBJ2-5	CASSFQETQYF
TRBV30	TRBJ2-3	CAWSTTRTSGEGDTDTQYF